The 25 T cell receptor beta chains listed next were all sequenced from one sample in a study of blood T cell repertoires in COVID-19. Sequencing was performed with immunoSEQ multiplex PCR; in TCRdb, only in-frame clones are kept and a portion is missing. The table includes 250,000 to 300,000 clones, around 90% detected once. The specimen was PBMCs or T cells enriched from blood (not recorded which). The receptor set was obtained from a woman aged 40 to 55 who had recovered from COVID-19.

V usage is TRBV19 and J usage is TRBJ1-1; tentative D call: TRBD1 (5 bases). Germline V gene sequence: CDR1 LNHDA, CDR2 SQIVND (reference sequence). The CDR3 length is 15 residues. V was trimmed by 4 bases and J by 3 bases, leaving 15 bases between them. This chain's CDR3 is CASSRGGVQDTEAFF. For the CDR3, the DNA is TGTGCCAGTAGTAGAGGAGGGGTGCAGGACACTGAAGCTTTCTTT. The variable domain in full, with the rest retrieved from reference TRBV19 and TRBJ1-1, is DGGITQSPKYLFRKEGQNVTLSCEQNLNHDAMYWYRQDPGQGLRLIYYSQIVNDFQKGDIAEGYSVSREKKESFPLTVTSAQKNPTAFYLCASSRGGVQDTEAFFGQGTRLTVV.

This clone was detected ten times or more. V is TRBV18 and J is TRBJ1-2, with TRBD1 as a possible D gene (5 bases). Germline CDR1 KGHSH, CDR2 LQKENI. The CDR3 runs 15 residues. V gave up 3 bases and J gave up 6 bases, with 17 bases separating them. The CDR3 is CASSPRGRGLDGYTF. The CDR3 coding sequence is TGTGCCAGCTCACCGCGGGGGAGAGGCCTCGATGGCTACACCTTC.

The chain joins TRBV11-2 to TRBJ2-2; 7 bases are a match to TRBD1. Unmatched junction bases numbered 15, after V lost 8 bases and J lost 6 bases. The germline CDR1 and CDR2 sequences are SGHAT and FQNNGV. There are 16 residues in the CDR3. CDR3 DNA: TGTGCCAGCTTTCGATACAGGGGTCGGGAATCCGGGGAGCTGTTTTTT. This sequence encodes CASFRYRGRESGELFF.

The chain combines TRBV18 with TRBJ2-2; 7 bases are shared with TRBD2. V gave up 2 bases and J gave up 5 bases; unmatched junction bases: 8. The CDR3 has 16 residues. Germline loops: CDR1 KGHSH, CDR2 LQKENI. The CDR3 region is CASSPLTGGRTGELFF. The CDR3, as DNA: TGTGCCAGCTCACCATTAACGGGAGGCCGGACCGGGGAGCTGTTTTTT.

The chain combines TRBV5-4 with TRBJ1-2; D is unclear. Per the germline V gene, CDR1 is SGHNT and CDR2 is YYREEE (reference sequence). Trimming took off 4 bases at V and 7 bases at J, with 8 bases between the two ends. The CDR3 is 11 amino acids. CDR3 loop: CASSNLGGYTF. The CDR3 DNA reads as TGTGCCAGCAGCAACCTAGGTGGCTACACCTTC. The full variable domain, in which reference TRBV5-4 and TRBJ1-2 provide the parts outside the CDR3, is ETGVTQSPTHLIKTRGQQVTLRCSSQSGHNTVSWYQQALGQGPQFIFQYYREEENGRGNFPPRFSGLQFPNYSSELNVNALELDDSALYLCASSNLGGYTFGSGTRLTVV.

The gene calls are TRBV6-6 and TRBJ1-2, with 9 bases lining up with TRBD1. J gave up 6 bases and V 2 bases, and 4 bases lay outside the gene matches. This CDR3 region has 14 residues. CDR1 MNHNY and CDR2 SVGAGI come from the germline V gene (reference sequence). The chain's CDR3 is CASSYARQGDGYTF. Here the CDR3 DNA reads TGTGCCAGCAGTTACGCGAGACAGGGGGATGGCTACACCTTC.

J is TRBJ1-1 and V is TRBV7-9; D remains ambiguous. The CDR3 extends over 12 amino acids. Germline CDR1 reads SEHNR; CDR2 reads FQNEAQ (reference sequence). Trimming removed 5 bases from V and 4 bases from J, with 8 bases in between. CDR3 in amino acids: CASSVSGTEAFF. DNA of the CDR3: TGTGCCAGCAGCGTCTCAGGCACTGAAGCTTTCTTT.

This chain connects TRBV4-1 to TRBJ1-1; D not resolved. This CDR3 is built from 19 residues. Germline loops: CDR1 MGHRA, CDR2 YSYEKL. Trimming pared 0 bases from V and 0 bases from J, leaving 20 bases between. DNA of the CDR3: TGCGCCAGCAGCCAAGACGGAGGGTCCGGATTCTTCATGAACACTGAAGCTTTCTTT. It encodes CASSQDGGSGFFMNTEAFF.

The CDR3 spells CASSQEYRGAFF. The CDR3 DNA reads TGTGCCAGCAGCCAAGAGTACAGGGGAGCTTTCTTT. J is TRBJ1-1 and V is TRBV3-1 (or the pseudogene TRBV3-2), with 7 bases matching TRBD1. Germline V CDR1 and CDR2: LGHDT, YNNKEL (reference sequence). V gave up 0 bases and J gave up 10 bases; unmatched junction bases: 2. The CDR3 runs 12 residues.

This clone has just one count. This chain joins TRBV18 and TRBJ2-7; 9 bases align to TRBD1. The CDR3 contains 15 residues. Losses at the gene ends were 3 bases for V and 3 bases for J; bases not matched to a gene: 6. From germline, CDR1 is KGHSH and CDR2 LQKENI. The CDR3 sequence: CASSPRQGENYEQYF. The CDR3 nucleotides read TGTGCCAGCTCACCGCGACAGGGGGAGAACTACGAGCAGTACTTC.

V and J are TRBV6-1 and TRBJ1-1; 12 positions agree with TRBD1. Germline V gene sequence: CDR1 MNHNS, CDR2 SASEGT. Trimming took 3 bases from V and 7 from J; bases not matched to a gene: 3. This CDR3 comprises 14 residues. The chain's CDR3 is CASSDRDRGHEAFF. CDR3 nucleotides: TGTGCCAGCAGTGACCGGGACAGGGGGCATGAAGCTTTCTTT.

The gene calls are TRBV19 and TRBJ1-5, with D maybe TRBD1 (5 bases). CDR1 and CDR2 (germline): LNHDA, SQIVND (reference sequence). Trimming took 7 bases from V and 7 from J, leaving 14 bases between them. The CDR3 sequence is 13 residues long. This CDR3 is CASNGRGGQPQHF. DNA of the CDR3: TGTGCCAGTAATGGGAGGGGCGGGCAGCCCCAGCATTTT.

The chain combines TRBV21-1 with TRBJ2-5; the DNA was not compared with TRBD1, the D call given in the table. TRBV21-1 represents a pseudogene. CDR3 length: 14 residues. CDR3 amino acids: CASSGRFYQETQYF. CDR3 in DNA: TGTGCCAGCAGCGGCAGGTTTTACCAAGAGACCCAGTACTTC.

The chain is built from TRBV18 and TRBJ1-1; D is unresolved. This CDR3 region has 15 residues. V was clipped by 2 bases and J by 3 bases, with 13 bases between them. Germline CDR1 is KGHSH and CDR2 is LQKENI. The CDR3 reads CASSPDRSRDTEAFF. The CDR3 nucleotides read TGTGCCAGCTCACCAGACCGATCGAGGGACACTGAAGCTTTCTTT.

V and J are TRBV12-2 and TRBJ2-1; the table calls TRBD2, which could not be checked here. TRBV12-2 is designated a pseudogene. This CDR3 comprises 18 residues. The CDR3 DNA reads TGTGCAAGTCGCTTAGCGGCAGGGACTAGCGGGAGGGACGCTGAGCAGTTCTTC. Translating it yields CASRLAAGTSGRDAEQFF.

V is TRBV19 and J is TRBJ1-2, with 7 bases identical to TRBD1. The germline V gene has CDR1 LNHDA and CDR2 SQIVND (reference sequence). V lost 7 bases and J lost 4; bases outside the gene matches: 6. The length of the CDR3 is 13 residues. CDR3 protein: CASMRDRGYGYTF. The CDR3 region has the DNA TGTGCCAGTATGAGGGACAGAGGCTATGGCTACACCTTC.

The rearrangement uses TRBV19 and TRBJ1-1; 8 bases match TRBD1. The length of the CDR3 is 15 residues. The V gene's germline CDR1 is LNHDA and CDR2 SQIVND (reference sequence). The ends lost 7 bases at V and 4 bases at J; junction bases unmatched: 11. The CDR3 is CASKREQGVSTEAFF. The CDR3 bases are TGTGCCAGTAAACGGGAACAGGGGGTTAGCACTGAAGCTTTCTTT.

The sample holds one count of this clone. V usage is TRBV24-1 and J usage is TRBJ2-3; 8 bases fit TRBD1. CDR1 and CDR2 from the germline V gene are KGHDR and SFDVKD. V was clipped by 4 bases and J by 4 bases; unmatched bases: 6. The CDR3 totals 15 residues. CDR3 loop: CATSESGGPADTQYF. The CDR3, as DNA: TGTGCCACCAGTGAATCAGGGGGCCCAGCAGATACGCAGTATTTT.

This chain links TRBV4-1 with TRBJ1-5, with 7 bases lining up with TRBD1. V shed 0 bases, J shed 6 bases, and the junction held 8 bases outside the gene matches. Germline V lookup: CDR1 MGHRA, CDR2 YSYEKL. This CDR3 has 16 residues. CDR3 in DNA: TGCGCCAGCAGCCAAGATCGGGACAGTCGGAGTCAGCCCCAGCATTTT. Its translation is CASSQDRDSRSQPQHF.

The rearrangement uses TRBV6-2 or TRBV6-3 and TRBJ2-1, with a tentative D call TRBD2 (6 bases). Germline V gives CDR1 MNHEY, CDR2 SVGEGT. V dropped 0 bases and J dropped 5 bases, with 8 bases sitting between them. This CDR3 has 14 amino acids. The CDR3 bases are TGTGCCAGCAGTTACTCGGGGGGAAACAATGAGCAGTTCTTC. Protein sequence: CASSYSGGNNEQFF.

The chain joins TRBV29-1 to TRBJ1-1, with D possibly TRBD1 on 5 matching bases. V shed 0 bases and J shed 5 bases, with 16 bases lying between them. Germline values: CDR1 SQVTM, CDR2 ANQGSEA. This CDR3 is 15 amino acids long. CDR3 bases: TGCAGCGTTGAAGATCTGGGGGGAAAAGGAACTGAAGCTTTCTTT. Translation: CSVEDLGGKGTEAFF.

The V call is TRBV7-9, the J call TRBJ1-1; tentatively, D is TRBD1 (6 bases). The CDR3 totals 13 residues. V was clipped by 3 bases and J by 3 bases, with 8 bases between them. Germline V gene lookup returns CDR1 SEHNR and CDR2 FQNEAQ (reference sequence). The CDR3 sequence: CASSFSGDTEAFF. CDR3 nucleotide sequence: TGTGCCAGCAGCTTCTCAGGGGACACTGAAGCTTTCTTT. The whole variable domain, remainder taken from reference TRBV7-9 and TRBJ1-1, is DTGVSQNPRHKITKRGQNVTFRCDPISEHNRLYWYRQTLGQGPEFLTYFQNEAQLEKSRLLSDRFSAERPKGSFSTLEIQRTEQGDSAMYLCASSFSGDTEAFFGQGTRLTVV.

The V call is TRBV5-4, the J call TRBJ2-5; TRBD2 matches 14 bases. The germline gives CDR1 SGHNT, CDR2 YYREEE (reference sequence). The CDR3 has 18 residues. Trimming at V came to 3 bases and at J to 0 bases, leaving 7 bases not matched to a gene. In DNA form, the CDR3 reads TGTGCCAGCAGCTCGGGACTAGCGGGAGTTATGTACCAAGAGACCCAGTACTTC. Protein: CASSSGLAGVMYQETQYF. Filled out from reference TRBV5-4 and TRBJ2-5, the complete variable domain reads ETGVTQSPTHLIKTRGQQVTLRCSSQSGHNTVSWYQQALGQGPQFIFQYYREEENGRGNFPPRFSGLQFPNYSSELNVNALELDDSALYLCASSSGLAGVMYQETQYFGPGTRLLVL.

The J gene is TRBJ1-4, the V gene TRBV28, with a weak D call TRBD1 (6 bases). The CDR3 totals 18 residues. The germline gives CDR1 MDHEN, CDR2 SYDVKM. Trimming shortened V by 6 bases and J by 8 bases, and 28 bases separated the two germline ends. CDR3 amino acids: CASSPTKSGTGSGEKLFF. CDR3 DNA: TGTGCCAGCAGCCCTACAAAATCCGGAACAGGGTCGGGCGAAAAACTGTTTTTT.

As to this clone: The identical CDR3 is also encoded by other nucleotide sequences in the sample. This CDR3 is CASSLGQDYGYTF. CDR3 bases: TGTGCCAGCAGCTTAGGACAGGACTATGGCTACACCTTC. The chain employs TRBV7-9 and TRBJ1-2; possibly TRBD1 for D (6 bases). There are 13 residues in the CDR3. Germline V gene sequence: CDR1 SEHNR, CDR2 FQNEAQ (reference sequence). V was cut by 1 base and J by 3 bases, with 6 bases left in between.